This TCR beta chain stems from a study of graft-versus-host responses after intestinal transplantation. Overall study: All recipients got anti-thymocyte globulin induction, then tacrolimus and steroids for roughly three years.

In regard to this clone: What it recognizes is unknown. Other DNA variants within this sample encode the same CDR3.

Study observations and caveats: Early post-transplant declines in HvG were associated with peak levels of circulating GvH clones. Investigators detected GvH clones in recipient marrow, with some emerging earlier in ileum or blood.

Sequencing used immunoSEQ multiplex PCR; TCRdb keeps in-frame clones, though not all of them. Seen here are around 30,000 clones, about 85% observed once, and the top ten hold approximately 10%. The sequencing used PBMCs, collected around 61 weeks after intestinal transplantation. This TCR came from a human patient who received an intestinal transplant, so some T cells may come from the graft donor.

The CDR3 sequence is CASSPTGFGNTIYF. The CDR3 DNA follows: TGTGCCAGCAGCCCCACGGGCTTTGGAAACACCATATATTTT. This chain joins TRBV7-2 and TRBJ1-3; D gene uncertain. Between the trimmed V and J ends, which lost 5 bases and 3 bases, there was a span of 11 bases. CDR1 is SGHTA, CDR2 FQGNSA, per germline. The length of the CDR3 is 14 residues. The entire variable domain, with the rest obtained from reference TRBV7-2 and TRBJ1-3, is as follows: GAGVSQSPSNKVTEKGKDVELRCDPISGHTALYWYRQSLGQGLEFLIYFQGNSAPDKSGLPSDRFSAERTGGSVSTLTIQRTQQEDSAVYLCASSPTGFGNTIYFGEGSWLTVV.